Listed below are T cell receptor beta chains from one sample, sequenced in a study of T cell responses to AZD1222 COVID-19 vaccine. Measured with immunoSEQ multiplex PCR; TCRdb has only the in-frame clones, and not every one. This sample has approximately 120,000 clones, with roughly 92% found just once. The sample was peripheral blood, taken on day 0 of AZD1222 vaccination. The receptors originated from an adult in good health. Each CDR3 is given with its conserved first and last residue. The D gene is left open where the match is weak. Rows give clone size only sometimes, using once, few, many, or a class for an expanded clone.

D	J	V	size	CDR3	DNA
.	TRBJ1-1	TRBV6-5	.	CASSTGSNTEAFF	TGTGCCAGCAGTACAGGGTCCAACACTGAAGCTTTCTTT
TRBD2	TRBJ2-2	TRBV6-4	.	CASSVEAGGTGELFF	TGTGCCAGCAGTGTGGAAGCGGGGGGCACCGGGGAGCTGTTTTTT
.	TRBJ1-5	TRBV2	.	CASSQGPSPQHF	TGTGCCAGCAGTCAGGGCCCCAGCCCCCAGCATTTT
.	TRBJ1-1	TRBV5-5	.	CASSLQGFTEAFF	TGTGCCAGCAGCTTGCAGGGTTTCACTGAAGCTTTCTTT
.	TRBJ1-4	TRBV28	.	CASSLGGRREKLFF	TGTGCCAGCAGTTTGGGCGGGAGAAGGGAAAAACTGTTTTTT
.	TRBJ1-2	TRBV18	.	CASSPYDILGYTF	TGTGCCAGCTCACCCTATGACATCCTTGGCTACACCTTC
.	TRBJ1-1	TRBV10-3	.	CAIVPGAGGTEAFF	TGTGCCATCGTCCCCGGGGCAGGAGGGACTGAAGCTTTCTTT
.	TRBJ1-3	TRBV10-3	.	CAISEGVGNTIYF	TGTGCCATCAGTGAAGGGGTTGGAAACACCATATATTTT
TRBD1	TRBJ1-4	TRBV2	.	CASKDRVRNEKLFF	TGTGCCAGCAAGGACAGGGTCCGGAATGAAAAACTGTTTTTT
.	TRBJ1-3	TRBV10-3	.	CAISESAGDGGNTIYF	TGTGCCATCAGTGAGTCTGCGGGGGACGGGGGAAACACCATATATTTT
.	TRBJ2-7	TRBV15	.	CATSRGIQGQSEQYF	TGTGCCACCAGCAGAGGAATCCAGGGGCAGAGCGAGCAGTACTTC
.	TRBJ1-4	TRBV5-1	.	CASSFDRPGLVEKLFF	TGCGCCAGCAGCTTTGACCGCCCAGGGCTTGTTGAAAAACTGTTTTTT
.	TRBJ2-7	TRBV10-1	.	CASSEGVTGEQYF	TGCGCCAGCAGTGAGGGTGTCACGGGGGAGCAGTACTTC
.	TRBJ1-3	TRBV6-5	.	CASSSPGRNTIYF	TGTGCCAGCAGTTCCCCTGGGAGAAACACCATATATTTT
TRBD1	TRBJ2-1	TRBV19	.	CATDRGRGNEQFF	TGTGCCACCGACCGGGGCAGGGGGAATGAGCAGTTCTTC
TRBD1	TRBJ2-2	TRBV29-1	.	CSVQVVYSGTGLSGTGELFF	TGCAGCGTTCAAGTAGTCTATTCTGGGACAGGCTTATCGGGCACCGGGGAGCTGTTTTTT
TRBD1	TRBJ1-2	TRBV6-5	.	CASSYSTGQGGGYTF	TGTGCCAGCAGTTACTCGACCGGACAGGGCGGTGGCTACACCTTC
TRBD2	TRBJ2-3	TRBV19	once	CASSMGPAGTDTQYF	TGTGCCAGTAGTATGGGCCCAGCGGGGACAGATACGCAGTATTTT
.	TRBJ1-1	TRBV19	.	CASSILGRGGTEAFF	TGTGCCAGTAGTATTCTAGGCCGCGGAGGCACTGAAGCTTTCTTT
.	TRBJ1-1	TRBV5-1	.	CASSSQTGSNTEAFF	TGCGCCAGCAGCTCCCAGACAGGTTCAAACACTGAAGCTTTCTTT
.	TRBJ1-5	TRBV6-5	once	CASRGQFSNQPQHF	TGTGCCAGCAGGGGGCAGTTTAGCAATCAGCCCCAGCATTTT
.	TRBJ1-4	TRBV2	.	CASSEIGGSEKLFF	TGTGCCAGCAGTGAAATCGGGGGCTCTGAAAAACTGTTTTTT
.	TRBJ1-4	TRBV5-1	once	CASSSSTGTNEKLFF	TGCGCCAGCAGCTCTTCGACAGGAACTAATGAAAAACTGTTTTTT
TRBD2	TRBJ2-7	TRBV30	.	CAWSLLAEQYF	TGTGCCTGGAGTCTACTAGCGGAGCAGTACTTC
.	TRBJ1-4	TRBV6-6	.	CASKGFRDEKLFF	TGTGCCAGCAAAGGATTCAGGGACGAAAAACTGTTTTTT
TRBD1	TRBJ2-2	TRBV19	.	CAASPGTGSPGELFF	TGTGCCGCTTCCCCCGGGACAGGGTCACCCGGGGAGCTGTTTTTT
TRBD1	TRBJ2-2	TRBV19	.	CASRFDRGIGTGELFF	TGTGCCAGTAGATTTGACAGGGGGATCGGCACCGGGGAGCTGTTTTTT
TRBD1	TRBJ1-2	TRBV19	.	CASRSGTDYGYTF	TGTGCCAGTAGATCCGGGACAGACTATGGCTACACCTTC
.	TRBJ2-7	TRBV19	once	CASSIDLWGEQYF	TGTGCCAGTAGTATAGATTTGTGGGGCGAGCAGTACTTC
TRBD1	TRBJ1-3	TRBV2	.	CASSLTGGAGGNTIYF	TGTGCCAGCAGTTTAACAGGGGGCGCGGGTGGAAACACCATATATTTT
.	TRBJ2-7	TRBV7-3	.	CASSLAASYEQYF	TGTGCCAGCAGCTTAGCGGCCTCCTACGAGCAGTACTTC
TRBD1	TRBJ1-3	TRBV4-1	few	CASSQGPRGNAGNTIYF	TGCGCCAGCAGCCAAGGGCCCAGGGGGAATGCTGGAAACACCATATATTTT
.	TRBJ2-7	TRBV11-3	.	CASSLGVRISSYEQYF	TGTGCCAGCAGCCTGGGGGTCAGAATTAGCTCCTACGAGCAGTACTTC
TRBD1	TRBJ1-1	TRBV5-4	.	CASSPPGQGGMNTEAFF	TGTGCCAGCAGCCCGCCGGGACAGGGGGGAATGAACACTGAAGCTTTCTTT
.	TRBJ1-3	TRBV6-5	.	CASSYSRTGTGNTIYF	TGTGCCAGCAGTTACTCAAGAACGGGGACTGGAAACACCATATATTTT
.	TRBJ1-2	TRBV7-8	.	CASSLDSPAPGANYGYTF	TGTGCCAGCAGCTTAGACTCCCCAGCACCAGGAGCTAACTATGGCTACACCTTC
TRBD1	TRBJ1-2	TRBV29-1	.	CSVRTGLDYGYTF	TGCAGCGTCCGGACAGGCCTGGACTATGGCTACACCTTC
.	TRBJ1-1	TRBV6-5	.	CASSYSTGTEAFF	TGTGCCAGCAGTTACTCGACGGGGACTGAAGCTTTCTTT
.	TRBJ1-1	TRBV18	.	CASSPREGWDTEAFF	TGTGCCAGCTCACCACGGGAAGGCTGGGACACTGAAGCTTTCTTT
.	TRBJ1-2	TRBV15	.	CATSRAPLYGYTF	TGTGCCACCAGCAGAGCCCCCCTGTATGGCTACACCTTC
.	TRBJ1-6	TRBV5-5	.	CASSGPGLNNSPLHF	TGTGCCAGCAGCGGACCGGGCCTTAATAATTCACCCCTCCACTTT
.	TRBJ2-5	TRBV5-1	.	CASSLTGGETQYF	TGCGCCAGCAGCCTCACCGGGGGAGAGACCCAGTACTTC
.	TRBJ1-1	TRBV6-1	.	CASSEIAGTEAFF	TGTGCCAGCAGTGAAATTGCGGGCACTGAAGCTTTCTTT
.	TRBJ1-1	TRBV4-1	.	CASSQDRTLNTEAFF	TGCGCCAGCAGCCAAGATAGGACGTTGAACACTGAAGCTTTCTTT
TRBD1	TRBJ1-2	TRBV6-6	.	CASVQGQINYGYTF	TGTGCCAGCGTACAGGGACAGATAAACTATGGCTACACCTTC
TRBD1	TRBJ2-7	TRBV14	.	CASSQVARGRYEQYF	TGTGCCAGCAGCCAAGTGGCCAGGGGGCGATACGAGCAGTACTTC
TRBD1	TRBJ2-1	TRBV5-6	.	CASSWRTGTYNEQFF	TGTGCCAGCAGCTGGCGGACAGGGACCTACAATGAGCAGTTCTTC
.	TRBJ1-4	TRBV9	.	CASSGKVGVANEKLFF	TGTGCCAGCAGCGGGAAGGTTGGAGTCGCTAATGAAAAACTGTTTTTT
.	TRBJ1-2	TRBV5-1	.	CASSLAGGGGYTF	TGCGCCAGCAGCTTGGCGGGGGGCGGTGGCTACACCTTC
.	TRBJ2-5	TRBV5-5	few	CASSLAAGQETQYF	TGTGCCAGCAGCTTGGCGGCAGGGCAAGAGACCCAGTACTTC
.	TRBJ2-3	TRBV2	.	CASWVPTDTQYF	TGTGCCAGCTGGGTACCCACAGATACGCAGTATTTT
TRBD2	TRBJ2-3	TRBV10-3	.	CAVSTGTSATDTQYF	TGTGCCGTTTCAACCGGGACTAGCGCCACAGATACGCAGTATTTT
TRBD1	TRBJ1-1	TRBV12-3/TRBV12-4	few	CASSRQGKTEAFF	TGTGCCAGCAGCAGACAGGGGAAGACTGAAGCTTTCTTT